Shown below are 11 T cell receptor beta chains from a single sample sequenced in a study of blood T cell repertoires in COVID-19 (dated by TCRdb to between 2020 and 2021). Preparation of the library involved the immunoSEQ multiplex PCR assay. TCRdb provides this immuneACCESS table in a form limited to in-frame rearrangements. Some clones are lacking; in checked studies, under half of them reflect an unresolved V gene, and why the rest are absent is not known. The sample records about 61,000 clones, roughly three quarters of which are singletons. 5.5% to 7% of the sample is taken by the ten largest. The sample taken for sequencing was peripheral blood. The origin of the receptors is a woman in her seventies with acute or convalescent COVID-19.

This clone was observed a few times. The chain has TRBV4-3 and TRBJ2-3, with 11 bases that match TRBD2. Germline loops: CDR1 LGHNA, CDR2 YSLEER. V lost 3 bases and J lost 5; bases outside the gene matches: 10. This CDR3 is 17 amino acids long. CDR3 amino acids: CASSQKIAGGQGDTQYF. For the CDR3, the DNA is TGCGCCAGCAGCCAGAAAATAGCGGGGGGGCAGGGAGATACGCAGTATTTT.

This clone has a count of ten or more. The chain has TRBV6-1 and TRBJ1-2; D is unclear. V dropped 1 base and J dropped 4 bases, with 13 bases sitting between them. This CDR3 has 15 residues. Germline V lookup: CDR1 MNHNS, CDR2 SASEGT. The CDR3 bases are TGTGCCAGCAGTGAAGATGTGACCCGGGGCTATGGCTACACCTTC. This translates into CASSEDVTRGYGYTF.

The sample holds a few counts of this clone. This rearrangement joins TRBV9 to TRBJ1-2; D is ambiguous. With 4 bases removed from V and 3 bases from J, the gap between germline ends came to 10 bases. The CDR3 length is 13 residues. Per germline, CDR1 SGDLS and CDR2 YYNGEE. CDR3 sequence reads: CASSSTYYYGYTF. CDR3 nucleotide sequence: TGTGCCAGCAGCTCGACTTATTACTATGGCTACACCTTC.

This chain links TRBV4-1 with TRBJ1-1; D unresolved. Trimming took off 4 bases at V and 5 bases at J, with 17 bases between the two ends. Germline V CDR1 and CDR2: MGHRA, YSYEKL. The CDR3 sequence is 15 residues long. CDR3 sequence reads: CASSRENGRTTEAFF. The CDR3 nucleotides read TGCGCCAGCAGCCGGGAGAATGGGCGAACAACTGAAGCTTTCTTT.

The chain carries TRBV2 and TRBJ2-5; D is ambiguous. Trimming removed 7 bases at V and 3 bases at J, with 9 bases between. The germline V gene encodes CDR1 SNHLY and CDR2 FYNNEI. The CDR3 runs 12 residues. This chain's CDR3 is CASTHEKETQYF. The CDR3 DNA reads as TGTGCCAGCACCCACGAGAAAGAGACCCAGTACTTC.

The chain links TRBV7-8 to TRBJ1-5; D is unclear. Germline V gene data show CDR1 as SGHVS and CDR2 as FQNEAQ. The CDR3 contains 16 residues. V lost 0 bases and J 0 bases, leaving 9 bases between the germline ends. The CDR3 sequence is CASSLAAGYSNQPQHF. In DNA form, the CDR3 reads TGTGCCAGCAGCTTAGCTGCGGGATATAGCAATCAGCCCCAGCATTTT.

This clone was seen a handful of times. This rearrangement joins TRBV11-1 to TRBJ2-1; perhaps TRBD2 as D (6 bases). This CDR3 has 13 amino acids. The V gene lost 4 bases and the J gene lost 8 bases, with 12 bases spanning the gap. Looked up from germline, CDR1 is SGHAT and CDR2 is FQDESV (reference sequence). The CDR3 loop reads CASSWRGRDEQFF. The DNA of the CDR3 is TGTGCCAGCAGCTGGCGGGGACGGGATGAGCAGTTCTTC.

The chain combines TRBV13 with TRBJ2-2; 10 nucleotides match TRBD2. CDR3 length: 15 residues. The trim removed 7 bases at V and 7 bases at J, leaving 9 bases unmatched. CDR1 PRHDT and CDR2 FYEKMQ come from the germline V gene (reference sequence). The CDR3 DNA sequence: TGTGCCAGCACGCGAGCGGGGGGGCCAATCGGGGAGCTGTTTTTT. It yields the protein CASTRAGGPIGELFF.

The V gene is TRBV3-1 (or the pseudogene TRBV3-2), the J gene TRBJ2-5, with 9 bases identical to TRBD2. Germline loops: CDR1 LGHDT, CDR2 YNNKEL (reference sequence). The CDR3 has 18 amino acids. V shed 0 bases and J 6 bases; nucleotides not matched to a gene: 14. CDR3 bases: TGTGCCAGCAGCCAAGATTCGGCAGCGGGGGGCCTCGTGAAGACCCAGTACTTC. As protein: CASSQDSAAGGLVKTQYF.

The chain is built from TRBV11-2 and TRBJ2-7; a possible D gene is TRBD1 (5 bases). The CDR3 loop spans 17 amino acids. The germline V gene encodes CDR1 SGHAT and CDR2 FQNNGV. Trimming took 2 bases from V and 0 from J, leaving 17 bases between them. The CDR3 DNA reads TGTGCCAGCAGCTTACGCCCAGGGCTACCCAACTCCTACGAGCAGTACTTC. Residues: CASSLRPGLPNSYEQYF.

The count of this clone is one. The chain carries TRBV27 and TRBJ1-1, with 7 bases that match TRBD1. The CDR3 is made up of 14 amino acids. CDR1 is MNHEY and CDR2 is SMNVEV in the germline V gene (reference sequence). The V segment lost 5 bases and the J segment 5 bases; nucleotides outside the gene matches: 8. The CDR3 region is CASSLGTAATEAFF. The CDR3 DNA sequence: TGTGCCAGCAGTCTCGGGACAGCCGCAACTGAAGCTTTCTTT.